This T cell receptor beta chain was observed in a study of OX40 agonist ivuxolimab in advanced cancers. In the study overall: All patients had ivuxolimab intravenously every 2 weeks at 0.01 to 10 mg/kg.

This clone is a singleton in its sample. Additional DNA sequences in this sample encode the identical CDR3. The CDR3 loop spans 13 amino acids. CDR1 and CDR2 (germline): LGHNA, YSLEER. V shed 1 base and J shed 4 bases, with 7 bases lying between them. Assay: immunoSEQ multiplex PCR; the TCRdb copy retains only in-frame clones and omits some. The data contain approximately 61,000 clones, approximately 90% of them singletons. The chain links TRBV4-3 to TRBJ2-5; D unclear. This sequence originates from an adult with an advanced solid tumor such as melanoma, head and neck, liver or kidney cancer. Specimen: CD4+ or CD8+ T cells sorted from blood, collected in a trial of the OX40 agonist ivuxolimab. CDR3 in amino acids: CASSQGRSETQYF. CDR3 coding DNA: TGCGCCAGCAGCCAAGGGAGATCAGAGACCCAGTACTTC.